This T cell receptor beta chain was documented in a study of blood T cell repertoires in COVID-19 (dated by TCRdb to 2020 to 2021). Some background on the complete study: Samples covering the acute and convalescent phases of COVID-19 were provided by collaborators in the United States, Italy and Spain. Where HLA class I and class II types were available, the types were taken from metadata supplied by the sample provider, not from assay-based typing. Subjects who had been exposed to COVID-19, were actively infected with it, or had recovered from it provided the deeply sampled blood TCRbeta repertoires that made up the dataset. The prospective study material was composed of cDNA or gDNA derived from T cells, B-cell-depleted T cells, or PBMCs. The repertoires were made available in a free public database intended to serve as a resource for research on the immune response to SARS-CoV-2. A de-identified subject ID, COVID-19 status, age in years and sex were almost always included in the sample metadata. The samples were drawn from the first 160 participants of the ongoing ImmuneRACE study and from over 950 subjects provided by 6 global collaborators. Points the paper makes about the study in general: The quantity of clinical and demographic metadata differed by source and by participant and was supplied without curation.

Participants in the prospective study were aged about 18 to 89 years, lived in 20 to 30 United States geographic areas, and enrolled through a virtual design. Cohort assignment in the prospective study relied on participant-reported clinical history from a screening survey and a study questionnaire. Mobile phlebotomists in the prospective study collected whole blood, serum and a nasopharyngeal or oropharyngeal swab from every participant. Participants in the prospective study had the option to provide additional blood draws and questionnaires over a 2-month period. Before DNA extraction, prospective study blood samples were shipped either frozen or at room temperature. According to the germline V gene (reference sequence), CDR1 reads PRHDT and CDR2 reads FYEKMQ. The CDR3 contains 15 residues, cysteine and phenylalanine counted. Only the CDR3 DNA is retained, 45 bases long and in frame from the first base. A distance of 12 bases separates the germline ends of V and J, which lose 2 bases and 1 base respectively.

Concerning this clone itself: Its antigen is unknown. One base away there is no much larger clone; base qualities are not given.

TCRbeta CDR3 regions were amplified from genomic DNA by means of the immunoSEQ Assay, a bias-controlled multiplex PCR. As for the authors' bioinformatics: The number of nucleated cells in each sample was estimated from the amplification of reference gene primers within the assay. Sequence reads were collapsed and filtered to measure the absolute abundance of every unique TCRbeta CDR3 rearrangement. Productive Simpson clonality was computed per sample as the square root of Simpson's diversity index over productive rearrangements. The immuneACCESS repertoire file appears here via TCRdb, limited to in-frame rearrangements. These files lack a portion of the clones; in checked studies, under half of the deficit traces to unresolved V genes, and the cause of the others is not known. The DNA gave D and trimming, while V, J and clone size come from that table. Present in this sample are about 240,000 clones, approximately 83% of which were seen just once. Around 3% of the sample comes from the top ten.

Material: PBMCs or T cells enriched from blood (not recorded which). The TCR comes from a woman between 35 and 50 years old with acute COVID-19. The receptor chain draws on TRBV13 and TRBJ2-7, with the D gene not clear enough to name. Here is the DNA: TGTGCCAGCAGCTTATCTGTTCCCCGGTCCTACGAGCAGTACTTC. Translated, it reads CASSLSVPRSYEQYF.